This TCR beta chain was obtained from a study of CD8 T cells in Susac syndrome. This clonotype was detected once. In germline, CDR1 is MDHEN, CDR2 SYDVKM. The CDR3 is 13 residues long. Trimming cost V 3 bases and J 0 bases, with 5 bases left between them. Random hexamers served to reverse transcribe roughly 0.45 to 1 ug RNA. TCRdb reanalysed the immunoSEQ multiplex PCR reads using MiXCR and keeps one entry per CDR3 protein. There are about 52,000 distinct CDR3 sequences in the sample; roughly 93% occur only once, and approximately 0.49% lies in the top ten. CD8+ and CD4+ T cells taken from blood had their TCR beta sequenced.

The sample was CD8+ T cells from PBMCs. The sequence was obtained from a human donor with multiple sclerosis. The chain carries TRBV28 and TRBJ1-2, with D unresolved. The CDR3 region is CASSLGSNYGYTF. The CDR3 coding sequence is TGTGCCAGCAGTTTGGGGTCTAACTATGGCTACACCTTC.